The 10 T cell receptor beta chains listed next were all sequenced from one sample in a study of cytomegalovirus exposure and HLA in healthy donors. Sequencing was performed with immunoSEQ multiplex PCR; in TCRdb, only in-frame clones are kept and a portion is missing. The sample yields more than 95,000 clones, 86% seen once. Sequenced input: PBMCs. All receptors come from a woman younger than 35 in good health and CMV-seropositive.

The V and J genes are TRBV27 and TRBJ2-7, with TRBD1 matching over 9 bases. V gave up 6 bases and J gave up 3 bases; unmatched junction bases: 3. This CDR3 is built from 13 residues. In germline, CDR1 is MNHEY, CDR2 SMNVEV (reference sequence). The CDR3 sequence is CASRKTGGYEQYF. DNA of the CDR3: TGTGCCAGCAGAAAGACAGGGGGCTACGAGCAGTACTTC.

The CDR3 DNA sequence: TGTGCCAGCTCCGAGGCAGGGCGATATAATTCACCCCTCCACTTT. As protein: CASSEAGRYNSPLHF. The gene calls are TRBV18 and TRBJ1-6, with D possibly being TRBD1 (5 bases). The CDR3 runs to 15 residues. V was pared by 6 bases and J by 4 bases, with 13 bases between. Per the germline V gene, CDR1 is KGHSH and CDR2 is LQKENI.

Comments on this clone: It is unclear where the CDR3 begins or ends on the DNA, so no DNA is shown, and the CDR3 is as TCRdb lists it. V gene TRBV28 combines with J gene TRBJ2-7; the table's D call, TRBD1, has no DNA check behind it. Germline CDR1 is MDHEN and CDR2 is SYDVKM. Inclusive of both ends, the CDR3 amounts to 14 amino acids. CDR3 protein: CASSFFGQVDEQYF.

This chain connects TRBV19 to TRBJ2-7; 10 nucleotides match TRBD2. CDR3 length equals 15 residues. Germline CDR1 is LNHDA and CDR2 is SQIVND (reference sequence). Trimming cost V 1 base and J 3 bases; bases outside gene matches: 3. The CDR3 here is CASSIARTSGYEQYF. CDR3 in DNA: TGTGCCAGTAGTATAGCCCGGACTAGCGGCTACGAGCAGTACTTC. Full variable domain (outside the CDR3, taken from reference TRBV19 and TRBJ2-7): DGGITQSPKYLFRKEGQNVTLSCEQNLNHDAMYWYRQDPGQGLRLIYYSQIVNDFQKGDIAEGYSVSREKKESFPLTVTSAQKNPTAFYLCASSIARTSGYEQYFGPGTRLTVT.

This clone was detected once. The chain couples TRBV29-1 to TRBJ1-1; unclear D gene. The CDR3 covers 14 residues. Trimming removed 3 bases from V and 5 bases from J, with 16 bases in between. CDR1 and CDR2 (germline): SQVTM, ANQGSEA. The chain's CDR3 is CSVDRKEGWTEAFF. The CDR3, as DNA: TGCAGCGTTGATCGTAAGGAGGGTTGGACTGAAGCTTTCTTT. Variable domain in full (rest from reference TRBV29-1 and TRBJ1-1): SAVISQKPSRDICQRGTSLTIQCQVDSQVTMMFWYRQQPGQSLTLIATANQGSEATYESGFVIDKFPISRPNLTFSTLTVSNMSPEDSSIYLCSVDRKEGWTEAFFGQGTRLTVV.

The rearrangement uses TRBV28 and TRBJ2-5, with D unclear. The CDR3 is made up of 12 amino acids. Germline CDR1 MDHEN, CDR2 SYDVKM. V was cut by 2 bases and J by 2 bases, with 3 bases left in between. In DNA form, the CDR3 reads TGTGCCAGCAGTTTACTGCAAGAGACCCAGTACTTC. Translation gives CASSLLQETQYF.

The chain's CDR3 is CASGPFDQPQHF. The CDR3 region has the DNA TGTGCCAGCGGCCCATTCGATCAGCCCCAGCATTTT. The genes are TRBV28 and TRBJ1-5; D call uncertain. The CDR3 is 12 residues long. Trimming took 8 bases from V and 5 from J, leaving 10 bases between them. Germline-derived CDR1 and CDR2 are MDHEN and SYDVKM.

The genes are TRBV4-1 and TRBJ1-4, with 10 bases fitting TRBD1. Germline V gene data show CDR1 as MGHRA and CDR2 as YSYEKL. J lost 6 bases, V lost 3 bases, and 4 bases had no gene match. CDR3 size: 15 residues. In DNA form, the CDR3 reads TGCGCCAGCAGCCAGGGTGGGACAGGGGATGAAAAACTGTTTTTT. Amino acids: CASSQGGTGDEKLFF.

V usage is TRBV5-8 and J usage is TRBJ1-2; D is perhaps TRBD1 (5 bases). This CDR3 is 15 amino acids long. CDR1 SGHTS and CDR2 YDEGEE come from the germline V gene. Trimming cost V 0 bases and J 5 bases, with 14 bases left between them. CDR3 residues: CASSLAGQDFYGYTF. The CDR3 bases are TGTGCCAGCAGCTTGGCTGGACAAGATTTTTATGGCTACACCTTC. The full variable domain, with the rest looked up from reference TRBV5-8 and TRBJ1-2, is EAGVTQSPTHLIKTRGQQATLRCSPISGHTSVYWYQQALGLGLQFLLWYDEGEERNRGNFPPRFSGRQFPNYSSELNVNALELEDSALYLCASSLAGQDFYGYTFGSGTRLTVV.

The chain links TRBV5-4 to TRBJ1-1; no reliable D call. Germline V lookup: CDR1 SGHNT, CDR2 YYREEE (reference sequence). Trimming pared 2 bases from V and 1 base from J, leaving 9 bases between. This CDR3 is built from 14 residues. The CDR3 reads CASSFRDANTEAFF. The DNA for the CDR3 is TGTGCCAGCAGCTTCCGGGATGCGAACACTGAAGCTTTCTTT. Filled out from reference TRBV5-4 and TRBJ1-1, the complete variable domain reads ETGVTQSPTHLIKTRGQQVTLRCSSQSGHNTVSWYQQALGQGPQFIFQYYREEENGRGNFPPRFSGLQFPNYSSELNVNALELDDSALYLCASSFRDANTEAFFGQGTRLTVV.